The subject of this entry is one T cell receptor (beta chain). The data were taken from a study of cytomegalovirus exposure and HLA in healthy donors. The primer mix had 60 Vbeta and 13 Jbeta primers. In the study's own analysis: A follow-up analysis tallied about 88 million unique TCR beta chains, approximately 11 million shared. Assay used: immunoSEQ multiplex PCR; TCRdb lists only in-frame clones, some missing. D and trimming were read from the DNA, whereas the V and J calls and clone size are those reported in that table. This sample's table has tens of thousands of clones. This CDR3 is built from 14 residues. J gave up 5 bases and V 4 bases, and 5 bases lay outside the gene matches. Germline CDR1 is SGDLS and CDR2 is YYNGEE.

V is TRBV9 and J is TRBJ2-2, with 7 positions matching TRBD1. This TCR was sampled from a man aged 50-59 years in good health and CMV-seronegative. Sequenced: PBMCs. CDR3 coding DNA: TGTGCCAGCAGCCGACAGGGAGAAACCGGGGAGCTGTTTTTT. The encoded protein is CASSRQGETGELFF.